One sample yielded the 25 T cell receptor beta chains listed below, sequenced in a study of shared clonotypes between healthy human individuals. Only in-frame clones appear in the TCRdb table, and some are missing; sequencing was by immunoSEQ multiplex PCR. Here the sample spans under 650,000 clones, about 95% being singletons. Sequencing used naive CD4+ T cells sorted from blood. Noted subset: CD45RA+ positively selected. The receptor source for this set is a woman in her 30s in good health.

This chain links TRBV5-6 with TRBJ2-3; D is uncertain. CDR1 and CDR2 from the germline V gene are SGHDT and YYEEEE. V lost 4 bases to trimming and J lost 2 bases, with 5 bases between them. The CDR3 extends over 12 amino acids. The CDR3 region has the DNA TGTGCCAGCAGCCTATTCACAGATACGCAGTATTTT. Its protein product is CASSLFTDTQYF.

The chain carries TRBV5-1 and TRBJ2-3; D may be TRBD1 (6 bases). Trimming took 3 bases from V and 4 from J, leaving 9 bases between them. The germline V gene encodes CDR1 SGHRS and CDR2 YFSETQ. CDR3 size: 13 residues. The CDR3 region has the DNA TGCGCCAGCAGCTACACAGGGTCAGATACGCAGTATTTT. This gives the protein CASSYTGSDTQYF.

The V gene is TRBV11-1, the J gene TRBJ2-1; D is unresolved. CDR3 length equals 14 residues. Germline CDR1 and CDR2: SGHAT and FQDESV (reference sequence). Between the trimmed V and J ends, which lost 4 bases and 3 bases, there was a span of 10 bases. CDR3 nucleotides: TGTGCCAGCAGCTCCAACACGGGCTACAATGAGCAGTTCTTC. Encoded protein: CASSSNTGYNEQFF. The full variable domain, rest sourced from reference TRBV11-1 and TRBJ2-1, is EAEVAQSPRYKITEKSQAVAFWCDPISGHATLYWYRQILGQGPELLVQFQDESVVDDSQLPKDRFSAERLKGVDSTLKIQPAELGDSAMYLCASSSNTGYNEQFFGPGTRLTVL.

The chain links TRBV30 to TRBJ1-4; D is perhaps TRBD1 (5 bases). Trimming left V 3 bases short and J 1 base short, with 12 bases between. This CDR3 is built from 15 residues. The germline gives CDR1 GTSNPN, CDR2 SVGIG (reference sequence). The CDR3 nucleotides are TGTGCCTGGAGGGACTATGGGGGAACTAATGAAAAACTGTTTTTT. Protein: CAWRDYGGTNEKLFF. Full variable domain (rest looked up from reference TRBV30 and TRBJ1-4): SQTIHQWPATLVQPVGSPLSLECTVEGTSNPNLYWYRQAAGRGLQLLFYSVGIGQISSEVPQNLSASRPQDRQFILSSKKLLLSDSGFYLCAWRDYGGTNEKLFFGSGTQLSVL.

The rearrangement links TRBV27 to TRBJ1-1; 7 bases align to TRBD1. The CDR3 contains 14 residues. Germline CDR1 and CDR2: MNHEY and SMNVEV (reference sequence). V gave up 4 bases and J gave up 3 bases; unmatched junction bases: 5. CDR3 loop: CASSWRTGYTEAFF. The CDR3, as DNA: TGTGCCAGCAGTTGGAGGACAGGTTACACTGAAGCTTTCTTT.

J is TRBJ1-5 and V is TRBV6-4; tentative D call: TRBD1 (6 bases). This CDR3 comprises 14 residues. V was shortened by 0 bases and J by 6 bases, with 9 bases between the two germline ends. Germline CDR1 and CDR2: MRHNA and SNTAGT. CDR3 bases: TGTGCCAGCAGTGACTCCACAGGGAGTCAGCCCCAGCATTTT. Residues: CASSDSTGSQPQHF.

The chain recombines TRBV10-3 with TRBJ2-5; TRBD1 or TRBD2 may be the D gene (6 bases each). The J call is uncertain, as TRBJ2-7 better fits the DNA end. The CDR3 extends over 14 amino acids. CDR1 and CDR2 from the germline V gene are ENHRY and SYGVKD. In DNA, the CDR3 is TGTGCCATCAGTAATGAGGGGGGATTCTACGAGCAGTACTTC. The encoded protein is CAISNEGGFYEQYF.

This rearrangement joins TRBV28 to TRBJ1-3; no definite D call. The germline V gene has CDR1 MDHEN and CDR2 SYDVKM. The CDR3 runs to 16 residues. V lost 5 bases, J lost 0 bases, and 14 bases lay in between. This chain's CDR3 is CASSAPPLFSGNTIYF. CDR3 sequence (DNA): TGTGCCAGCAGTGCCCCACCTTTATTCTCTGGAAACACCATATATTTT.

The chain's CDR3 is CASSRGVRTGELFF. CDR3 coding DNA: TGTGCCAGCAGCCGGGGGGTTAGAACCGGGGAGCTGTTTTTT. V and J are TRBV11-2 and TRBJ2-2; 7 nucleotides match TRBD2. Germline trimming cut 5 bases from V and 5 bases from J; bases unmatched to any gene: 5. CDR1 and CDR2 from the germline V gene are SGHAT and FQNNGV. The CDR3 covers 14 residues.

The chain employs TRBV29-1 and TRBJ2-3, with D unclear. The CDR3 has 10 amino acids. Per germline, CDR1 SQVTM and CDR2 ANQGSEA. V was cut by 4 bases and J by 7 bases, with 6 bases left in between. The CDR3 DNA reads as TGCAGCGTTGGCGGAAATACGCAGTATTTT. This translates into CSVGGNTQYF.

V and J are TRBV14 and TRBJ2-6, with D tentatively TRBD2 (5 bases). The CDR3 is made up of 15 amino acids. V was pared by 6 bases and J by 4 bases, with 13 bases between. Germline V gives CDR1 SGHDN, CDR2 FVKESK. The CDR3: CASSRAGGGANVLTF. DNA of the CDR3: TGTGCCAGCAGTCGGGCCGGCGGGGGGGCCAACGTCCTGACTTTC.

This chain connects TRBV28 to TRBJ2-6; tentative D call: TRBD2 (7 bases). Trimming stripped 5 bases from V and 4 bases from J, with 15 bases between. The CDR3 runs to 16 residues. From germline, CDR1 is MDHEN and CDR2 SYDVKM. CDR3 amino acids: CASSQGGAPGANVLTF. The CDR3 bases are TGTGCCAGCAGTCAAGGGGGGGCGCCGGGGGCCAACGTCCTGACTTTC.

The genes are TRBV27 and TRBJ2-3; D perhaps matches TRBD1 (6 bases). This CDR3 has 11 residues. The V gene's germline CDR1 is MNHEY and CDR2 SMNVEV (reference sequence). V was shortened by 2 bases and J by 11 bases, with 8 bases between the two germline ends. CDR3 nucleotides: TGTGCCAGCAGTTTAGGGGGCGGGCAGTATTTT. This encodes CASSLGGGQYF.

V and J are TRBV23-1 and TRBJ2-5; D is unresolved. The end of the DNA fits TRBJ2-7 better, so the J call may be wrong. Being an ORF, TRBV23-1 has a function that is uncertain. The CDR3 has 12 residues. The CDR3 reads CASSQSCYEQYF. In DNA form, the CDR3 reads TGCGCCAGCAGTCAATCCTGCTACGAGCAGTACTTC.

CDR3 protein: CASSLVAQTQYF. The DNA of the CDR3 is TGTGCCAGCAGTTTAGTAGCACAGACCCAGTACTTC. The gene calls are TRBV28 and TRBJ2-5; D gene uncertain. Germline V lookup: CDR1 MDHEN, CDR2 SYDVKM. The V end was cut by 2 bases, the J end by 6 bases, with 7 bases between. The CDR3 runs to 12 residues.

The chain is built from TRBV18 and TRBJ2-1; possibly TRBD1 for D (5 bases). Germline CDR1 is KGHSH and CDR2 is LQKENI. CDR3 length: 12 amino acids. The ends were cut back, 3 bases at V and 7 bases at J, with 7 bases in the middle. The CDR3 protein is CASSPGLNEQFF. CDR3 DNA: TGTGCCAGCTCACCGGGGCTAAATGAGCAGTTCTTC.

The chain recombines TRBV10-1 with TRBJ2-7, with 12 bases that match TRBD1. J was trimmed by 5 bases and V by 6 bases; bases with no gene match: 8. Germline V gene data show CDR1 as WNHNN and CDR2 as SYGVQD (reference sequence). The CDR3 extends over 15 amino acids. Written as DNA, the CDR3 is TGCGCCAGCAGCCCGGGGACAGGGGGCAGGGACGAGCAGTACTTC. Amino acids: CASSPGTGGRDEQYF.

This chain uses TRBV28 with TRBJ2-1; maybe TRBD2 (5 bases). This CDR3 is 13 amino acids long. Germline V gene lookup returns CDR1 MDHEN and CDR2 SYDVKM. V lost 11 bases, J lost 5 bases, and 16 bases lay in between. CDR3 in DNA: TGTGCCCTTGGGAGTACCCCACACAATGAGCAGTTCTTC. Its protein product is CALGSTPHNEQFF.

V and J are TRBV6-1 and TRBJ1-5; 7 bases are shared with TRBD1. With 9 bases clipped from V and 3 bases from J, the junction kept 8 bases outside the gene matches. Germline-derived CDR1 and CDR2 are MNHNS and SASEGT. The CDR3 is 14 residues long. The CDR3 sequence is CASTDRTTNQPQHF. The CDR3 region has the DNA TGTGCCAGTACGGACAGGACCACCAATCAGCCCCAGCATTTT.

The chain links TRBV4-2 to TRBJ2-7; 11 bases are shared with TRBD2. The CDR3 has 14 amino acids. CDR1 LGHNA and CDR2 YNFKEQ come from the germline V gene. With 5 bases clipped from V and 2 bases from J, the junction kept 2 bases outside the gene matches. For the CDR3, the DNA is TGTGCCAGCAGCTTAGCGGGAGGGCCCTACGAGCAGTACTTC. Its translation: CASSLAGGPYEQYF.

V gene TRBV7-8 combines with J gene TRBJ2-1; D is perhaps TRBD2 (5 bases). The germline V gene has CDR1 SGHVS and CDR2 FQNEAQ. Trimming cost V 5 bases and J 10 bases, with 15 bases left between them. CDR3 length: 13 residues. CDR3 loop: CASSQVVEEEQFF. In nucleotides, the CDR3 is TGTGCCAGCAGCCAAGTCGTGGAGGAGGAGCAGTTCTTC.

This chain links TRBV27 with TRBJ2-7, with D possibly matching TRBD2 (5 bases). The germline CDR1 and CDR2 sequences are MNHEY and SMNVEV (reference sequence). The V gene lost 5 bases and the J gene lost 0 bases, with 8 bases spanning the gap. This CDR3 has 13 amino acids. The CDR3 DNA reads as TGTGCCAGCAGTAGCCGGGACTCCTACGAGCAGTACTTC. It yields the protein CASSSRDSYEQYF.

The CDR3 nucleotides are TGTGCCAGTAGTATGGTGCGGGAGCCTTACAATGAGCAGTTCTTC. Its translation: CASSMVREPYNEQFF. The gene calls are TRBV19 and TRBJ2-1, with 7 bases matching TRBD2. This CDR3 is built from 15 residues. J was trimmed by 4 bases and V by 3 bases; bases with no gene match: 6. Per the germline V gene, CDR1 is LNHDA and CDR2 is SQIVND (reference sequence).

The sample holds a few counts of this clone. V and J are TRBV6-5 and TRBJ2-7, with TRBD2 identical over 8 bases. Germline CDR1 MNHEY, CDR2 SVGAGI. CDR3 size: 16 residues. After removal of 0 bases from V and 5 bases from J, the junction contained 9 bases not matched to a gene. The CDR3 loop reads CASSYSTAGVLHEQYF. CDR3 nucleotides: TGTGCCAGCAGTTACTCGACAGCGGGAGTCTTACACGAGCAGTACTTC.

The chain links TRBV6-5 to TRBJ1-2, with TRBD1 as a possible D gene (6 bases). V lost 6 bases and J 6 bases, leaving 17 bases between the germline ends. Germline V gives CDR1 MNHEY, CDR2 SVGAGI. This CDR3 contains 14 residues. The DNA of the CDR3 is TGTGCCAGCAGGAAACAGGGTATGAATGATGGCTACACCTTC. It encodes CASRKQGMNDGYTF.